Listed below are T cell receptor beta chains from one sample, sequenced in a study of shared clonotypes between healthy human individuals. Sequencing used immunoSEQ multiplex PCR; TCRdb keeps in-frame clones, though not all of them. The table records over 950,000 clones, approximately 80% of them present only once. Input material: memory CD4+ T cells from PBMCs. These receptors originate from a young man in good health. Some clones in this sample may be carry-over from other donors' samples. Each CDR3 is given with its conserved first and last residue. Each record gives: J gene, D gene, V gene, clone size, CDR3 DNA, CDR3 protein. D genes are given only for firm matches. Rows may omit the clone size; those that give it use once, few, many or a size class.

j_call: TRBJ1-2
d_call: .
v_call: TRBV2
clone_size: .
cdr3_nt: TGTGCCAGCAGTGATGACCGCGCTATAGGTGGCTACACCTTC
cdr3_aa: CASSDDRAIGGYTF

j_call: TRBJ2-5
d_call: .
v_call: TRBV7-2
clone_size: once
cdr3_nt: TGTGCCAGCAGCTATATCGCCCCACAAGAGACCCAGTACTTC
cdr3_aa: CASSYIAPQETQYF

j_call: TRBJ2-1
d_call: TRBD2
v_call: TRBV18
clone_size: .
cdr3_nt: TGTGCCAGCTCACCAATGCTAGCGGGAGCCGGGAATGAGCAGTTCTTC
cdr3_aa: CASSPMLAGAGNEQFF

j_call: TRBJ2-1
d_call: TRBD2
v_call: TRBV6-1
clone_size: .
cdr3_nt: TGTGCCAGCAGTGAATACGGGGCTAGCGGGAGGGGGAATGAGCAGTTCTTC
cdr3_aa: CASSEYGASGRGNEQFF

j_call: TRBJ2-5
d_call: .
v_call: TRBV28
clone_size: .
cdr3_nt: TGTGCCAGCAGTTTACTCGGAGGCGCGGGGGAGACCCAGTACTTC
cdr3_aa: CASSLLGGAGETQYF

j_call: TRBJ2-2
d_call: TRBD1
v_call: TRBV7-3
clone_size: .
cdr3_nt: TGTGCCAGCAGAGCCGGGACAGGGGGCTACGGGGAGCTGTTTTTT
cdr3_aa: CASRAGTGGYGELFF

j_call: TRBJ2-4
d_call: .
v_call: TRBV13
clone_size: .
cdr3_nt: TGTGCCAGCAGCCCCGCGGGGTTCCGCAAAAACATTCAGTACTTC
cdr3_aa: CASSPAGFRKNIQYF

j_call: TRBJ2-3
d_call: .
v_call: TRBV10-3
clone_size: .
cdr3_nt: TGTGCCATCAGGAACACGGACGATACGCAGTATTTT
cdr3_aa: CAIRNTDDTQYF

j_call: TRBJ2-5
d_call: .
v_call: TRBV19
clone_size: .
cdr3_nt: TGTGCCAGTAGTACTCCAAATCCGGCACAGGTACGAGAGACCCAGTACTTC
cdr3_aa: CASSTPNPAQVRETQYF

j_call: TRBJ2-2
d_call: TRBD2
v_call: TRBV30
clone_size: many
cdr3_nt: TGTGCCTGGAGTGTGAGCGGGAGACCCACCGGGGAGCTGTTTTTT
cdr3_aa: CAWSVSGRPTGELFF

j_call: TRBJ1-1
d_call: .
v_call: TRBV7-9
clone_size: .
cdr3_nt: TGTGCCAGCAGCTTCACCTCTCGGAACACTGAAGCTTTCTTT
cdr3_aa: CASSFTSRNTEAFF

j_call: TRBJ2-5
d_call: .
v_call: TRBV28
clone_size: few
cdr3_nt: TGTGCCAGCAATAATTATCGAGGGTTGGAGACCCAGTACTTC
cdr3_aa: CASNNYRGLETQYF

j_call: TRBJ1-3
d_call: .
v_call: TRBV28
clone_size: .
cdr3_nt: TGTGCCAGCAGCCTCCTCTCTGGAAACACCATATATTTT
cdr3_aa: CASSLLSGNTIYF

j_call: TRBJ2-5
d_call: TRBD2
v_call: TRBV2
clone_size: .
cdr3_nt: TGTGCCAGCAGTGAAATGGGACTAGCGGGAGCGCAGGACCAGTACTTC
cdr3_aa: CASSEMGLAGAQDQYF

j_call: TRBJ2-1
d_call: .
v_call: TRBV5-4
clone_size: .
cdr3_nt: TGTGCCAGCAGCTTGCCGGGGCTAGTGCAGGATGAGCAGTTCTTC
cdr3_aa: CASSLPGLVQDEQFF

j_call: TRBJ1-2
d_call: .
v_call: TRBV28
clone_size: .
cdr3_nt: TGTGCCAGCAGTTTACAGGGAATTTACAGGGCGGGCTACACCTTC
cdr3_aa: CASSLQGIYRAGYTF

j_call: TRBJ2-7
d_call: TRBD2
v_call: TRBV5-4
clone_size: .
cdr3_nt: TGTGCCAGCAGACCCGGGACTAGCGGGACCACCTACGAGCAGTACTTC
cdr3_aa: CASRPGTSGTTYEQYF

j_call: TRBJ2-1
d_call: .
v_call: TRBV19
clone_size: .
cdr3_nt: TGTGCCAGTAGTATGAGGCACAACAACTTCCACAATGAGCAGTTCTTC
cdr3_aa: CASSMRHNNFHNEQFF

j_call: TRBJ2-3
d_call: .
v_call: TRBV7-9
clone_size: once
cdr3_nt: TGTGCCAGCGGAAAACCCGCGGGTGCGCAGTATTTT
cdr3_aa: CASGKPAGAQYF

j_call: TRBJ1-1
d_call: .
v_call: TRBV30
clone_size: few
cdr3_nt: TGTGCCTGGGGTATCGGGCTGAACACTGAAGCTTTCTTT
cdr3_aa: CAWGIGLNTEAFF

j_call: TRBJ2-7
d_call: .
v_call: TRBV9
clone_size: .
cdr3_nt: TGTGCCAGCAGCGTAGGGGGTCGAACTTGGAGCTCCTACGAGCAGTACTTC
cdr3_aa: CASSVGGRTWSSYEQYF

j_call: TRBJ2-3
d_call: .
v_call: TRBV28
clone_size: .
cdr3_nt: TGTGCCAGCAGTCCCTCGGGGAGGGGGCGAAATACGCAGTATTTT
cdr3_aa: CASSPSGRGRNTQYF

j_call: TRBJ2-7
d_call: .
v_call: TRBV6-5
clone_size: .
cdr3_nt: TGTGCCAGCAGTTACGCAGGGACACGAACCTACGAGCAGTACTTC
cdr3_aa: CASSYAGTRTYEQYF

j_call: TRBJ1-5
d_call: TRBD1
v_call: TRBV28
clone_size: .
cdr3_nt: TGTGCCAGCAGTTTAATCGCTACCCGGGACAGGAGGCAGCCCCAGCATTTT
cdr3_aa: CASSLIATRDRRQPQHF

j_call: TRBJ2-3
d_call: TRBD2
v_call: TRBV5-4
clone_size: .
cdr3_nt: TGTGCCAGCAGCTTGGTAGCGGGAGGGCCGGGGACAGATACGCAGTATTTT
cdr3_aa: CASSLVAGGPGTDTQYF

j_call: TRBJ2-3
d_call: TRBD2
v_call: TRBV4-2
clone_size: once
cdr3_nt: TGTGCCAGCAGCCAGTCCTGGGGAGGGGCAGGAGATACGCAGTATTTT
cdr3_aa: CASSQSWGGAGDTQYF

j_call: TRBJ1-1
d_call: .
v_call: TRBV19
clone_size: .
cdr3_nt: TGTGCCAGTAGTATTCGGGGCAAGACGAACACTGAAGCTTTCTTT
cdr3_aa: CASSIRGKTNTEAFF

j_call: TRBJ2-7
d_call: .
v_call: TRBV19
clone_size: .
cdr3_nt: TGTGCCAGTAGTATCCCCGGAGGATACGAGCAGTACTTC
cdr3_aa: CASSIPGGYEQYF